Given below is one TCR beta chain in context. In TCRdb, the 5' RACE reads were re-called with MiXCR into one record per CDR3 protein. Found here are about 210,000 distinct CDR3 sequences, under 30% of them singletons; the top ten hold over 10%. V lost 5 bases, J lost 3 bases, and 14 bases lay in between. This CDR3 spans 15 amino acids. This sample was taken from a study of T-cell memory formation after mild COVID-19. The sequencing input was PBMCs or a T cell subset sorted from them (not recorded which). The chain has TRBV12-3 or TRBV12-4 and TRBJ1-5, with a tentative D call TRBD1 (5 bases). The origin of this receptor is an adult woman who had mild COVID-19 (a few samples of this study predate the infection). Cell type and time point are not known. CDR3 in amino acids: CASSLWGTHNQPQHF. The CDR3 DNA follows: TGTGCCAGCAGTCTTTGGGGGACCCACAATCAGCCCCAGCATTTT.